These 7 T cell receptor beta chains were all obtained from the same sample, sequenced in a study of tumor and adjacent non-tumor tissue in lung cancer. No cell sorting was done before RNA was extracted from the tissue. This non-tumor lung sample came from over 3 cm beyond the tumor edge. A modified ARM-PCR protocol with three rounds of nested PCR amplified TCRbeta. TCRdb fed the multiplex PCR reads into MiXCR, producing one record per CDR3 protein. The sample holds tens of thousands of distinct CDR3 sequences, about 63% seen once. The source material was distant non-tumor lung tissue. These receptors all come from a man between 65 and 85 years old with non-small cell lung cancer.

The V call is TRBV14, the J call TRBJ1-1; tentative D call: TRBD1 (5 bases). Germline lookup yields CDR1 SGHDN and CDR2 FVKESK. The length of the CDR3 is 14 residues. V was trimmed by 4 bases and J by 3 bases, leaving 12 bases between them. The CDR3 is CASSLQGWDTEAFF. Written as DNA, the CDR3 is TGTGCCAGCAGCCTTCAGGGTTGGGACACTGAAGCTTTCTTT.

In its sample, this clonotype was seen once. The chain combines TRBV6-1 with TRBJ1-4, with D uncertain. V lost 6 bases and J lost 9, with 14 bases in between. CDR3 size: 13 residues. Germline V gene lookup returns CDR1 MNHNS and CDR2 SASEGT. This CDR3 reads CASSEKAAKKLFF. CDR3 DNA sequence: TGTGCCAGCAGCGAGAAGGCAGCAAAAAAACTGTTTTTT.

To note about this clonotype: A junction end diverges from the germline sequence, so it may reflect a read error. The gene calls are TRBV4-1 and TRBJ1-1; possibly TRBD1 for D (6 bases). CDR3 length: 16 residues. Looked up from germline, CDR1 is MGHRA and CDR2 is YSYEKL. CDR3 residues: CVSSRRDNDMNTEAFF. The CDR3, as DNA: TGCGTCAGCAGCCGACGGGACAATGATATGAACACTGAAGCTTTCTTT.

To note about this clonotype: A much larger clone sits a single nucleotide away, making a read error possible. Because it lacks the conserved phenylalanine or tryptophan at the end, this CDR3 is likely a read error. CDR3 sequence (DNA): TGTGCCAGCTGCCCAAGCGGGAGGGCCTTGGGCGGGGAGCTGTTTTAT. Protein sequence: CASCPSGRALGGELFY. This chain connects TRBV12-3 or TRBV12-4 to TRBJ2-2, with TRBD2 matching over 10 bases. The CDR3 sequence is 16 residues long. V lost 8 bases to trimming and J lost 7 bases; unmatched junction nucleotides: 13.

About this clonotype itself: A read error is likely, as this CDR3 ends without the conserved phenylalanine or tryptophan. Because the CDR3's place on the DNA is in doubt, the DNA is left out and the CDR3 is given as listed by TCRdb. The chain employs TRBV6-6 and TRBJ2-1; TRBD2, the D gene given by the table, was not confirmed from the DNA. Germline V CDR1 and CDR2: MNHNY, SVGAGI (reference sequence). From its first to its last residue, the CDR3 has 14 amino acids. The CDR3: CASSFSRGRASWFS.

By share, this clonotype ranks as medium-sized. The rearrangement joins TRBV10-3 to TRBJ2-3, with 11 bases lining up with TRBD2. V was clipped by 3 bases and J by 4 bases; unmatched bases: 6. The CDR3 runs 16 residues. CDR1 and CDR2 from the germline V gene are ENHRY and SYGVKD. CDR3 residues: CAISDTSGRRPDTQYF. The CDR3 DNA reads TGTGCCATCAGTGACACTAGCGGGAGACGACCAGATACGCAGTATTTT.

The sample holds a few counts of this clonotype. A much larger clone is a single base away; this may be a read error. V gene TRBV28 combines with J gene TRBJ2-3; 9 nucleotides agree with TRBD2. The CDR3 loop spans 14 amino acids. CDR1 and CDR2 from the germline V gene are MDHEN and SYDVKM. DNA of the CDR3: TGTTCCAGCAGTTTAGCGGGAGTGACAGATACGCAGTATTTT. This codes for CSSSLAGVTDTQYF.